The rows below give T cell receptor beta chains drawn from one sample of a study of technical replicates of blood from a few donors. The protocol was immunoSEQ multiplex PCR, while the TCRdb copy is restricted to in-frame clones and leaves out a portion. The sample yields over 55,000 clones, about 95% seen once. The material sequenced was PBMCs. These receptors were taken from a human donor in good health. Some clones in this sample may be carry-over from other donors' samples. The CDR3 runs from the conserved cysteine through the conserved F or W. Fields, in order: V gene, J gene, D gene, CDR3 length, clone size, CDR3 DNA, CDR3 protein. The D gene is left open where the match is weak. Where a row states a size, it is once, few, many or the class of an expanded clone; other rows omit it.

V gene: TRBV15; J gene: TRBJ1-2; D gene: .; CDR3 length: 12; clone size: .; CDR3 DNA: TGTGCCACCAGCAGAGACAGTTATGGCTACACCTTC; CDR3 protein: CATSRDSYGYTF
V gene: TRBV7-9; J gene: TRBJ2-1; D gene: TRBD1; CDR3 length: 16; clone size: .; CDR3 DNA: TGTGCCAGCAGCACCTCTACAGGACAGGGGATTTATGAGCAGTTCTTC; CDR3 protein: CASSTSTGQGIYEQFF
V gene: TRBV19; J gene: TRBJ2-5; D gene: TRBD2; CDR3 length: 16; clone size: .; CDR3 DNA: TGTGCCAGTAGTAGGGGACTAGCGGGGGATGGAGAGACCCAGTACTTC; CDR3 protein: CASSRGLAGDGETQYF
V gene: TRBV6-5; J gene: TRBJ2-5; D gene: .; CDR3 length: 13; clone size: .; CDR3 DNA: TGTGCCAGCAGTTTCGGGGGGCGAGAGACCCAGTACTTC; CDR3 protein: CASSFGGRETQYF
V gene: TRBV9; J gene: TRBJ2-5; D gene: .; CDR3 length: 14; clone size: .; CDR3 DNA: TGTGCCAGCAGCGTTGGAACTATGAGAGAGACCCAGTACTTC; CDR3 protein: CASSVGTMRETQYF
V gene: TRBV6-1; J gene: TRBJ2-1; D gene: TRBD2; CDR3 length: 13; clone size: .; CDR3 DNA: TGTGCCAGCAGTGGGACTAGTGTAAATGAGCAGTTCTTC; CDR3 protein: CASSGTSVNEQFF
V gene: TRBV11-2; J gene: TRBJ2-5; D gene: .; CDR3 length: 17; clone size: .; CDR3 DNA: TGTGCCAGCAGCTTAGATCGTGGGGGCACCACCCAAGAGACCCAGTACTTC; CDR3 protein: CASSLDRGGTTQETQYF
V gene: TRBV7-8; J gene: TRBJ2-5; D gene: TRBD2; CDR3 length: 16; clone size: .; CDR3 DNA: TGTGCCAGCAGCAGAGGGACTAGCGGGATACGAGAGACCCAGTACTTC; CDR3 protein: CASSRGTSGIRETQYF
V gene: TRBV15; J gene: TRBJ2-3; D gene: .; CDR3 length: 12; clone size: .; CDR3 DNA: TGTGCCACCAGCAGAGTATCAGATACGCAGTATTTT; CDR3 protein: CATSRVSDTQYF
V gene: TRBV6-1; J gene: TRBJ2-5; D gene: TRBD2; CDR3 length: 15; clone size: few; CDR3 DNA: TGTGCCAGCAGTGGGATAGCGGGAGGAGGAGAGACCCAGTACTTC; CDR3 protein: CASSGIAGGGETQYF
V gene: TRBV5-1; J gene: TRBJ2-7; D gene: .; CDR3 length: 14; clone size: .; CDR3 DNA: TGCGCCAGCAGCTTGGACAGCCCATCCTACGAGCAGTACTTC; CDR3 protein: CASSLDSPSYEQYF
V gene: TRBV30; J gene: TRBJ2-5; D gene: .; CDR3 length: 11; clone size: .; CDR3 DNA: TGTGCCTGGAGTGTAGGCCAGGCCCATGACTTC; CDR3 protein: CAWSVGQAHDF
V gene: TRBV5-6; J gene: TRBJ2-2; D gene: .; CDR3 length: 15; clone size: once; CDR3 DNA: TGTGCCAGCAGCGTACAGGGGCGGGGCACCGGGGAGCTGTTTTTT; CDR3 protein: CASSVQGRGTGELFF
V gene: TRBV7-6; J gene: TRBJ2-5; D gene: TRBD2; CDR3 length: 16; clone size: once; CDR3 DNA: TGTGCCAGCAGCGTACGACTAGCGGGGGGTCAAGAGACCCAGTACTTC; CDR3 protein: CASSVRLAGGQETQYF
V gene: TRBV2; J gene: TRBJ2-5; D gene: TRBD2; CDR3 length: 18; clone size: .; CDR3 DNA: TGTGCCAGCAGTGACCCAGACTCTACAGCGGGGGGGCAGGAGACCCAGTACTTC; CDR3 protein: CASSDPDSTAGGQETQYF
V gene: TRBV4-2; J gene: TRBJ2-3; D gene: .; CDR3 length: 15; clone size: .; CDR3 DNA: TGTGCCAGCAGCACGGGGGGCCAGTACACAGATACGCAGTATTTT; CDR3 protein: CASSTGGQYTDTQYF
V gene: TRBV30; J gene: TRBJ2-5; D gene: .; CDR3 length: 12; clone size: once; CDR3 DNA: TGTGCCTGGAGTGTACAGGAAGAGACCCAGTACTTC; CDR3 protein: CAWSVQEETQYF
V gene: TRBV11-3; J gene: TRBJ2-1; D gene: TRBD2; CDR3 length: 17; clone size: .; CDR3 DNA: TGTGCCAGCAGCTTAGTTGGTTGGGGGGAGGGCCTAAATGAGCAGTTCTTC; CDR3 protein: CASSLVGWGEGLNEQFF
V gene: TRBV27; J gene: TRBJ2-3; D gene: .; CDR3 length: 11; clone size: .; CDR3 DNA: TGTGCCAGCAGTTTCGGAGATACGCAGTATTTT; CDR3 protein: CASSFGDTQYF
V gene: TRBV6-5; J gene: TRBJ1-3; D gene: .; CDR3 length: 14; clone size: once; CDR3 DNA: TGTGCCAGTAGTTCTGGACAGCCTGGAAACACCATATATTTT; CDR3 protein: CASSSGQPGNTIYF
V gene: TRBV27; J gene: TRBJ1-2; D gene: .; CDR3 length: 15; clone size: once; CDR3 DNA: TGTGCCAGCAGTAGCGCGAGGGTCGGGTTCCCTGGCTACACCTTC; CDR3 protein: CASSSARVGFPGYTF
V gene: TRBV19; J gene: TRBJ2-1; D gene: .; CDR3 length: 11; clone size: once; CDR3 DNA: TGTGCCAGCCAGGGCTACAATGAGCAGTTCTTC; CDR3 protein: CASQGYNEQFF
V gene: TRBV30; J gene: TRBJ2-2; D gene: .; CDR3 length: 13; clone size: .; CDR3 DNA: TGTGCCCGGCGGGACAGATACACCGGGGAGCTGTTTTTT; CDR3 protein: CARRDRYTGELFF
V gene: TRBV4-3; J gene: TRBJ1-4; D gene: .; CDR3 length: 16; clone size: .; CDR3 DNA: TGCGCCAGCAGCCAAGATGGGCAGAGAGCTAATGAAAAACTGTTTTTT; CDR3 protein: CASSQDGQRANEKLFF
V gene: TRBV4-1; J gene: TRBJ1-3; D gene: .; CDR3 length: 19; clone size: .; CDR3 DNA: TGCGCCAGCAGCCAAGATTCGGCGGGGGCCGAGGGCTCTGGAAACACCATATATTTT; CDR3 protein: CASSQDSAGAEGSGNTIYF
V gene: TRBV2; J gene: TRBJ2-5; D gene: .; CDR3 length: 13; clone size: .; CDR3 DNA: TGTGCCAGCAGTGAAGACTCGAAAGAGACCCAGTACTTC; CDR3 protein: CASSEDSKETQYF
V gene: TRBV4-1; J gene: TRBJ1-6; D gene: .; CDR3 length: 17; clone size: .; CDR3 DNA: TGCGCCAGCAGCCAAGATCCCCTGAGGGTCTCTAATTCACCCCTCCACTTT; CDR3 protein: CASSQDPLRVSNSPLHF
V gene: TRBV7-9; J gene: TRBJ2-3; D gene: TRBD2; CDR3 length: 15; clone size: .; CDR3 DNA: TGTGCCAGCAGCCAAAGGGCTAGCGGGAGTGGCACGCAGTATTTT; CDR3 protein: CASSQRASGSGTQYF
V gene: TRBV7-2; J gene: TRBJ1-2; D gene: .; CDR3 length: 15; clone size: few; CDR3 DNA: TGTGCCAGCAGCTTCAGGGCCATGGGGGGGAGTGGCTACACCTTC; CDR3 protein: CASSFRAMGGSGYTF
V gene: TRBV5-4; J gene: TRBJ1-1; D gene: TRBD1; CDR3 length: 15; clone size: .; CDR3 DNA: TGTGCCAGCAGCTTGGAATGGGACAGGAACACTGAAGCTTTCTTT; CDR3 protein: CASSLEWDRNTEAFF